The present entry profiles one T cell receptor (beta chain) with its context. Its antigen is unidentified. The CDR3 has 14 amino acids. Trimming took 4 bases from V and 5 from J; bases not matched to a gene: 6. Germline loops: CDR1 DFQATT, CDR2 SNEGSKA (reference sequence). Investigators prepared the TCR beta libraries by applying iRepertoire HTBI primers and Arm-PCR of CDR3 regions. In TCRdb, the multiplex PCR reads were re-called with MiXCR into one record per CDR3 protein. The sample includes under 350,000 distinct CDR3 sequences, around 23% of them seen just once. Time point in this sample: persistent/refractory GD, antithyroid drugs over 5 years with positive TRAb. The TCR library was made from RNA extracted from PBMCs. The data derive from a study of regulatory T cells in long-lasting Graves disease. Across the study: Persistent cases were those of Graves' disease that involved over 5 years of antithyroid drugs with positive TSH receptor antibodies. Study-wide points: Samples came from peripheral blood alone, without thyroid tissue. Few sampled subjects may have lowered accuracy. With persistent disease, TRBV28, TRBJ1-2 and TRBJ2-5 were the favored segments.

This material consisted of peripheral blood mononuclear cells (PBMCs), taken when the disease was refractory, from a patient treated with antithyroid drugs. The sequence came from a female donor with Graves disease. V gene TRBV20-1 combines with J gene TRBJ2-3, with 10 bases fitting TRBD2. Here the CDR3 DNA reads TGCAGTGCTATTCTAGCGGGAGTTGAAGATACGCAGTATTTT. It codes for CSAILAGVEDTQYF.